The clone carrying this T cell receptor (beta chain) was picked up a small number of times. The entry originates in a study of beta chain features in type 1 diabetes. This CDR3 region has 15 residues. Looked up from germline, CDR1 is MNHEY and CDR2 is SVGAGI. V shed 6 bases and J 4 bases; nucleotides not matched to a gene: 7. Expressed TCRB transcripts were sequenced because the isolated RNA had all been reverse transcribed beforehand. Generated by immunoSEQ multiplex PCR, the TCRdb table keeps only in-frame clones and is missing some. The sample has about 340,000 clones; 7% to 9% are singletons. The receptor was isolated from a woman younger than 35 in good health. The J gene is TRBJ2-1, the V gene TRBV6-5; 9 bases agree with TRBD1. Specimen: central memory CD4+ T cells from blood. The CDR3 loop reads CASREPGQGYNEQFF. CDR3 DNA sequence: TGTGCCAGCAGGGAACCGGGACAGGGTTACAATGAGCAGTTCTTC.